Listed below are T cell receptor beta chains from one sample, sequenced in a study of technical replicates of blood from a few donors. The protocol was immunoSEQ multiplex PCR, while the TCRdb copy is restricted to in-frame clones and leaves out a portion. The sample records under 85,000 clones, just over 90% being singletons. Source material: T cells isolated from PBMCs. These receptors originate from a human donor in good health. CDR3s include the opening cysteine and the closing phenylalanine or tryptophan. A D gene is named only where the DNA matches it firmly. Size values are once, few and many counts, or a class for expanded clones, and some rows have none.

abundance,d_gene,v_gene,j_gene,CDR3nt,CDR3aa
once,TRBD2,TRBV29-1,TRBJ2-2,TGCAGCGTGGATGGGACTAGTGGGATGAACACCGGGGAGCTGTTTTTT,CSVDGTSGMNTGELFF
-,TRBD2,TRBV19,TRBJ2-7,TGTGCCAGTAGTTTTACTAGCGAAGGCTCCTACGAGCAGTACTTC,CASSFTSEGSYEQYF
once,-,TRBV7-2,TRBJ1-4,TGTGCCAGCAGCTTCGACATTTTTCAAGGAAAACTGTTTTTT,CASSFDIFQGKLFF
-,TRBD2,TRBV4-1,TRBJ2-1,TGCGCCAGCAGCCAAGAACTAGCGGGTCCCTACAATGAGCAGTTCTTC,CASSQELAGPYNEQFF
-,-,TRBV27,TRBJ2-7,TGTGCCAGCAGTCCTTCCTTAATTCGCTCCTACGAGCAGTACTTC,CASSPSLIRSYEQYF
-,-,TRBV18,TRBJ1-4,TGTGCCAGCTCACCGCTAGGTGCAACTAATGAAAAACTGTTTTTT,CASSPLGATNEKLFF
-,TRBD2,TRBV27,TRBJ2-7,TGTGCCAGCAGTTCCGGACTAGCGGGTGAAAAGGCCTACGAGCAGTACTTC,CASSSGLAGEKAYEQYF
-,TRBD1,TRBV6-1,TRBJ1-1,TGTGCCAGCCTTTACAGGGGGCGCGACACTGAAGCTTTCTTT,CASLYRGRDTEAFF
-,-,TRBV6-6,TRBJ1-1,TGTGCCAGCAGTTACTCGACTATCCGGGTGAACACTGAAGCTTTCTTT,CASSYSTIRVNTEAFF
-,-,TRBV4-1,TRBJ2-3,TGCGCCAGCAGCCAAGTGGAGACAGATACGCAGTATTTT,CASSQVETDTQYF